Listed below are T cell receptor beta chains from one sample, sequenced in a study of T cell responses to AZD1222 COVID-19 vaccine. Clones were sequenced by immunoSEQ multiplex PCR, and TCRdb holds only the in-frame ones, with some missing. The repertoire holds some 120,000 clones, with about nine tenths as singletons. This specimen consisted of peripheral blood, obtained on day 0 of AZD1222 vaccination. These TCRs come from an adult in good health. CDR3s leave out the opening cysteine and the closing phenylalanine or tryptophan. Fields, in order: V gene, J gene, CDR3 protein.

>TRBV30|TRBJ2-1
AWSVLDRGHNEQF
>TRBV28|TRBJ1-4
ASREGGIAEKLF
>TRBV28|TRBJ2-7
ASSELAESYEQY
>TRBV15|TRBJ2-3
ATSSTPGRSTDTQY
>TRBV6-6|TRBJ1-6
ASSQRARSSYNSPLH
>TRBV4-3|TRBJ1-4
ASSQEAGGREKLF
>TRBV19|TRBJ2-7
ASSPGTETYEQY
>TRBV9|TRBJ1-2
ASSNLEGPYGYT
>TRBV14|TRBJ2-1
ASSLMLDSREQF
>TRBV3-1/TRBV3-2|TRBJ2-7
ASSQEGAHEQY
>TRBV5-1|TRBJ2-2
ASSLRRMNTGELF
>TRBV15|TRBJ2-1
ATSRVGTLSYNEQF
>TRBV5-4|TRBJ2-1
ASSSRGGRGINEQF
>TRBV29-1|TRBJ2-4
SVEDRGSVNIQY
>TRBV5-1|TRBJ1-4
ASIPRTEQGVDEKLF
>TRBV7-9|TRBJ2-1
ASSPPVTSGRMDEQF
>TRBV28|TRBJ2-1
ASTSSGMYNEQF
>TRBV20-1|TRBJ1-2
SASRASNYGYT
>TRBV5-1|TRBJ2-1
ASSYRGKVDEQF
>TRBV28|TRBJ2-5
ATTDRGLVETQY
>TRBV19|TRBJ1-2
ASSPPWTGSDYGYT
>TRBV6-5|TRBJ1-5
ASGTGNQPQH
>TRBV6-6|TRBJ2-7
ASSSLGQSYEQY
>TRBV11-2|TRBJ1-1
ASSPNPIGRMNTEAF
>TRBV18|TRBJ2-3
ASSPPGLAGSDTQY
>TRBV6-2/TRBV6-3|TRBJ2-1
ASSYSRGISSYNEQF
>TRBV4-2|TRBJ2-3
ASSQGQGGWTDTQY
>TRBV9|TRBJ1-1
ASTRGGLNTEAF
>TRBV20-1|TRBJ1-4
SASPGRTEKLF
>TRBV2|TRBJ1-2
ASERPQWDYGYT
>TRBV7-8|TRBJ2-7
ASSLATGGPYEQY
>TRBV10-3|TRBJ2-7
AIGTPYEQY
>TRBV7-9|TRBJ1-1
ATSATGANTEAF
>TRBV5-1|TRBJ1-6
ASSLRGKDVGSPLH
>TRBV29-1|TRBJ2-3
SVVPPDTQY
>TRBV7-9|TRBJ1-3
ASRPHPGSDGPSGNTIY
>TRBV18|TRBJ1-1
ASSPREGTEAF
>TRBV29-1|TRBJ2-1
SVERVAGALVDEQF
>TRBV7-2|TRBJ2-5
ASSLGGQGKETQY
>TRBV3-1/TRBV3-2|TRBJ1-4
ASSQGPGQGVGKLF
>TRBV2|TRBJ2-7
ASSDTRSYEQY
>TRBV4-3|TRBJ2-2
ASSQATNGLAGSNTGELF
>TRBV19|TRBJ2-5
ASSILRGSGQETQY
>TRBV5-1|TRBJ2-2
ASSLDGTGVPGELF
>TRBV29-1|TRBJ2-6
SVEDTEGTGGFGANVLT
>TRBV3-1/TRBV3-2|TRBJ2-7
ASSREGYEQY
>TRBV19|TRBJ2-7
ASSIGFQGEQY
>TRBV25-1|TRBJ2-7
ASSASGQSYEQY
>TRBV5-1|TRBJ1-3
ASSDSGNTIY
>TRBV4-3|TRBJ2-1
ASSQAGTDNEQF